The 6 T cell receptor beta chains below were found in one sample sequenced in a study of identical twins. One entry per CDR3 protein, called by TCRdb with MiXCR from the 5' RACE reads. This table has around 500,000 distinct CDR3 sequences, 13% to 15% appearing once. These same data were also listed under a study on yellow fever vaccine responses in identical twins.

The specimen sequenced was CD4+ T cells sorted from blood. These receptors all stem from a young woman in good health.

The sample holds many counts of this clonotype. The chain recombines TRBV4-2 with TRBJ2-7; D remains ambiguous. The CDR3 spans 13 residues. Trimming took off 4 bases at V and 6 bases at J, with 13 bases between the two ends. The germline V gene has CDR1 LGHNA and CDR2 YNFKEQ. In nucleotides, the CDR3 is TGTGCCAGCAGCCGTAAAATCGGCGGCGAGCAGTACTTC. Residues: CASSRKIGGEQYF.

V is TRBV20-1 and J is TRBJ1-2, with D maybe TRBD1 (6 bases). Deletions cut 2 bases from V and 4 bases from J, with 14 bases between. Germline V gives CDR1 DFQATT, CDR2 SNEGSKA (reference sequence). The CDR3 has 14 amino acids. The CDR3 is CSARQGGSGYGYTF. CDR3 coding DNA: TGCAGTGCTAGACAAGGGGGTTCGGGCTATGGCTACACCTTC.

The J gene is TRBJ2-1, the V gene TRBV20-1, with D perhaps TRBD2 (5 bases). V dropped 0 bases and J dropped 5 bases, with 11 bases sitting between them. The germline V gene has CDR1 DFQATT and CDR2 SNEGSKA (reference sequence). The CDR3 has 14 amino acids. The CDR3 reads CSARDYTGNNEQFF. The CDR3 DNA sequence: TGCAGTGCTAGAGATTATACGGGGAACAATGAGCAGTTCTTC.

In this sample, this clonotype turned up a few times. The chain couples TRBV20-1 to TRBJ2-7, with D tentatively TRBD2 (7 bases). The CDR3 runs 12 residues. V lost 6 bases, J lost 3 bases, and 12 bases lay in between. Germline V gives CDR1 DFQATT, CDR2 SNEGSKA (reference sequence). As DNA, the CDR3 is TGCAGTGCCAGCGGGGACAACTACGAGCAGTACTTC. Translation: CSASGDNYEQYF.

This clonotype has only a few counts. The rearrangement joins TRBV3-1 to TRBJ2-1; 7 positions agree with TRBD2. This CDR3 has 13 residues. V shed 0 bases and J 11 bases; nucleotides not matched to a gene: 4. The germline V gene encodes CDR1 LGHDT and CDR2 YNNKEL (reference sequence). The DNA for the CDR3 is TGTGCCAGCAGCCAAGATGTTGGGACTAAGCAGTTCTTC. Translation: CASSQDVGTKQFF.

A few counts support this clonotype. The chain recombines TRBV27 with TRBJ2-7; 10 bases are shared with TRBD2. The CDR3 has 15 residues. With 6 bases clipped from V and 2 bases from J, the junction kept 7 bases outside the gene matches. Per germline, CDR1 MNHEY and CDR2 SMNVEV (reference sequence). As DNA, the CDR3 is TGTGCCAGCAGGGTAACAGCGGGGGGGACCTACGAGCAGTACTTC. It encodes CASRVTAGGTYEQYF.